This TCR beta chain is from a study of blood T cell repertoires in COVID-19. Overall study context: T cells, B-cell-depleted T cells, or PBMCs provided the cDNA or gDNA that served as material.

The length of the CDR3 is 13 residues. The germline V and J ends were trimmed by 1 base and 6 bases, with 9 bases remaining between them. Germline V gene sequence: CDR1 LGHNA, CDR2 YSLEER. Sequenced by immunoSEQ multiplex PCR; TCRdb stores in-frame clones only, minus some. The sample yields 55,000 or so clones, around 83% seen once. This clonotype originated in a human donor in a cohort sampled during active or convalescent COVID-19. Material: peripheral blood. J is TRBJ1-2 and V is TRBV4-3; weak D call: TRBD1 (5 bases). The CDR3 DNA is TGCGCCAGCAGCCAAGGCGGGGGGGATGGCTACACCTTC. Encoded protein: CASSQGGGDGYTF.